The 23 T cell receptor beta chains listed next were all sequenced from one sample in a study of blood T cell repertoires in COVID-19. Assay: immunoSEQ multiplex PCR; the TCRdb copy retains only in-frame clones and omits some. The sample includes about 180,000 clones, roughly 90% of them seen just once. The source material was PBMCs or T cells enriched from blood (not recorded which). Receptors originate from a human donor with acute COVID-19. The donor label of this sample is uncertain.

This rearrangement joins TRBV19 to TRBJ2-3; D possibly corresponds to TRBD2 (5 bases). The V gene lost 3 bases and the J gene lost 6 bases, with 16 bases spanning the gap. Looked up from germline, CDR1 is LNHDA and CDR2 is SQIVND (reference sequence). This CDR3 contains 15 residues. The chain's CDR3 is CASSMEAGQPDTQYF. In DNA form, the CDR3 reads TGTGCCAGTAGTATGGAGGCTGGGCAGCCGGATACGCAGTATTTT.

This clone was counted a single time. The chain links TRBV14 to TRBJ2-2; a weak D match, TRBD2 (5 bases). Trimming took 4 bases from V and 5 from J, leaving 17 bases between them. The CDR3 runs to 16 residues. Germline V lookup: CDR1 SGHDN, CDR2 FVKESK. CDR3 in amino acids: CASSPLGSGRTGELFF. Here the CDR3 DNA reads TGTGCCAGCAGCCCCTTGGGATCGGGGAGAACCGGGGAGCTGTTTTTT.

The genes are TRBV13 and TRBJ2-1; tentatively, D is TRBD1 (6 bases). Per germline, CDR1 PRHDT and CDR2 FYEKMQ (reference sequence). With 4 bases removed from V and 2 bases from J, the gap between germline ends came to 12 bases. The CDR3 loop spans 15 amino acids. This CDR3 reads CASSSRGSAYNEQFF. The CDR3 DNA sequence: TGTGCCAGCAGCTCCAGGGGAAGCGCCTACAATGAGCAGTTCTTC.

The chain links TRBV29-1 to TRBJ1-2, with 7 positions matching TRBD1. Germline CDR1 reads SQVTM; CDR2 reads ANQGSEA. Trimming cost V 1 base and J 4 bases; bases outside gene matches: 9. This CDR3 comprises 15 residues. CDR3 coding DNA: TGCAGCGTTGAAGGGTCGGTGGACAGGCCCTATGGCTACACCTTC. This translates into CSVEGSVDRPYGYTF.

The genes are TRBV6-6 and TRBJ1-2; the D gene is possibly TRBD1 (5 bases). The germline V gene encodes CDR1 MNHNY and CDR2 SVGAGI (reference sequence). This CDR3 spans 16 amino acids. V was clipped by 11 bases and J by 5 bases, with 27 bases between them. Here the CDR3 reads CALSRGHLTPGYGYTF. The CDR3 coding sequence is TGTGCCTTAAGCCGCGGACATTTAACCCCCGGGTATGGCTACACCTTC.

The V gene is TRBV4-3, the J gene TRBJ1-2; no clear D. Looked up from germline, CDR1 is LGHNA and CDR2 is YSLEER. The CDR3 covers 14 residues. V was pared by 4 bases and J by 5 bases, with 14 bases between. DNA for the CDR3: TGCGCCAGCAGCCCCGTCGGCGACGGGTATGGCTACACCTTC. Encoded protein: CASSPVGDGYGYTF.

The gene calls are TRBV28 and TRBJ2-7; TRBD1 aligns across 8 bases. The CDR3 is 15 residues long. From germline, CDR1 is MDHEN and CDR2 SYDVKM. V was clipped by 6 bases and J by 2 bases; unmatched bases: 9. In DNA form, the CDR3 reads TGTGCCAGCAGCCAATCCGGGACAGGTACCTACGAGCAGTACTTC. Its translation: CASSQSGTGTYEQYF.

This chain joins TRBV5-5 and TRBJ2-7; D perhaps matches TRBD1 (5 bases). Per the germline V gene, CDR1 is SGHKS and CDR2 is YYEKEE (reference sequence). The CDR3 covers 12 residues. V lost 4 bases and J 1 base, leaving 6 bases between the germline ends. CDR3 sequence reads: CASSQGSYEQYF. DNA of the CDR3: TGTGCCAGCAGCCAGGGTTCCTACGAGCAGTACTTC.

The genes are TRBV30 and TRBJ1-1; D gene ambiguous. The CDR3 contains 11 residues. Germline V lookup: CDR1 GTSNPN, CDR2 SVGIG (reference sequence). V was pared by 2 bases and J by 3 bases, with 4 bases between. The CDR3 is CAWSQYTEAFF. The CDR3 DNA follows: TGTGCCTGGAGTCAATACACTGAAGCTTTCTTT. Complete variable domain (other parts from reference TRBV30 and TRBJ1-1): SQTIHQWPATLVQPVGSPLSLECTVEGTSNPNLYWYRQAAGRGLQLLFYSVGIGQISSEVPQNLSASRPQDRQFILSSKKLLLSDSGFYLCAWSQYTEAFFGQGTRLTVV.

The chain joins TRBV25-1 to TRBJ1-5, with 7 bases aligning to TRBD1. V lost 4 bases to trimming and J lost 1 base; unmatched junction nucleotides: 1. CDR1 is MGHDK, CDR2 SYGVNS, per germline. The CDR3 loop spans 14 amino acids. This CDR3 reads CASSATGSNQPQHF. The DNA for the CDR3 is TGTGCCAGCAGTGCGACAGGGAGCAATCAGCCCCAGCATTTT.

The chain combines TRBV27 with TRBJ1-5; no clear D gene. From germline, CDR1 is MNHEY and CDR2 SMNVEV (reference sequence). This CDR3 comprises 13 residues. Trimming pared 3 bases from V and 7 bases from J, leaving 10 bases between. The CDR3 coding sequence is TGTGCCAGCAGTTTGCAGGATCGCCAGCCCCAGCATTTT. Its translation is CASSLQDRQPQHF.

As concerns this clone: Different DNA sequences within this sample yield the same CDR3. V gene TRBV19 combines with J gene TRBJ1-2; D remains ambiguous. V shed 0 bases and J shed 5 bases, with 4 bases lying between them. The V gene's germline CDR1 is LNHDA and CDR2 SQIVND (reference sequence). This CDR3 contains 12 residues. CDR3 DNA: TGTGCCAGTAGTATAGACCGGTATGGCTACACCTTC. The encoded protein is CASSIDRYGYTF. The full variable domain, rest sourced from reference TRBV19 and TRBJ1-2, is DGGITQSPKYLFRKEGQNVTLSCEQNLNHDAMYWYRQDPGQGLRLIYYSQIVNDFQKGDIAEGYSVSREKKESFPLTVTSAQKNPTAFYLCASSIDRYGYTFGSGTRLTVV.

V gene TRBV5-1 combines with J gene TRBJ2-5, with TRBD1 matching 9 bases. The CDR3 length is 15 residues. CDR1 and CDR2 (germline): SGHRS, YFSETQ. V trimming: 2 bases; J trimming: 3 bases; junction bases outside the gene matches: 5. Here the CDR3 reads CASSFGDRVKETQYF. The CDR3 DNA reads TGCGCCAGCAGCTTCGGGGACAGGGTTAAAGAGACCCAGTACTTC. Based on the CDR3 plus reference TRBV5-1 and TRBJ2-5, the full variable domain is KAGVTQTPRYLIKTRGQQVTLSCSPISGHRSVSWYQQTPGQGLQFLFEYFSETQRNKGNFPGRFSGRQFSNSRSEMNVSTLELGDSALYLCASSFGDRVKETQYFGPGTRLLVL.

In this sample, this clone turned up once. The chain couples TRBV7-2 to TRBJ1-6, with 8 bases aligning to TRBD1. The CDR3 runs to 14 residues. Losses at the gene ends were 4 bases for V and 9 bases for J; bases not matched to a gene: 5. CDR1 and CDR2 (germline): SGHTA, FQGNSA. As DNA, the CDR3 is TGTGCCAGCAGCTCACGGACAGGGATTTCACCCCTCCACTTT. Translating gives CASSSRTGISPLHF. The whole variable domain, remainder taken from reference TRBV7-2 and TRBJ1-6, is GAGVSQSPSNKVTEKGKDVELRCDPISGHTALYWYRQSLGQGLEFLIYFQGNSAPDKSGLPSDRFSAERTGGSVSTLTIQRTQQEDSAVYLCASSSRTGISPLHFGNGTRLTVT.

J is TRBJ2-5 and V is TRBV6-5; 12 nucleotides match TRBD1. The J segment lost 1 base and the V segment lost 4 bases, leaving 4 bases of the junction unmatched. Per the germline V gene, CDR1 is MNHEY and CDR2 is SVGAGI. The CDR3 runs to 16 residues. The CDR3 DNA is TGTGCCAGCAGTTTAGGGACAGGGGGCTTCCAAGAGACCCAGTACTTC. It specifies CASSLGTGGFQETQYF.

The rearrangement uses TRBV19 and TRBJ2-1; 10 positions match TRBD1. With 7 bases clipped from V and 3 bases from J, the junction kept 6 bases outside the gene matches. The CDR3 extends over 15 amino acids. Germline V gene data show CDR1 as LNHDA and CDR2 as SQIVND (reference sequence). Written as DNA, the CDR3 is TGTGCCAGTAACCCCGGGACAGGGGACTACAATGAGCAGTTCTTC. Translation: CASNPGTGDYNEQFF.

The J gene is TRBJ2-7, the V gene TRBV5-1; D perhaps matches TRBD2 (5 bases). Trimming pared 0 bases from V and 4 bases from J, leaving 11 bases between. Germline-derived CDR1 and CDR2 are SGHRS and YFSETQ. The CDR3 contains 14 residues. CDR3 protein: CASSLGVARYEQYF. The CDR3 DNA follows: TGCGCCAGCAGCTTGGGAGTAGCGCGGTACGAGCAGTACTTC.

The rearrangement links TRBV30 to TRBJ1-1; D call uncertain. With 3 bases removed from V and 6 bases from J, the gap between germline ends came to 14 bases. Germline CDR1 GTSNPN, CDR2 SVGIG (reference sequence). This CDR3 is 13 amino acids long. CDR3 bases: TGTGCCTGGAGGGTCCCGGTCACGGCTGAAGCTTTCTTT. It encodes CAWRVPVTAEAFF.

This chain links TRBV7-2 with TRBJ2-5; 7 nucleotides line up with TRBD1. V lost 4 bases and J lost 5; bases outside the gene matches: 4. The CDR3 runs 13 residues. CDR1 SGHTA and CDR2 FQGNSA come from the germline V gene. The CDR3 is CASSSNRGETQYF. The CDR3 bases are TGTGCCAGCAGCTCAAACAGGGGTGAGACCCAGTACTTC.

This clone came up once. The CDR3 here is CASGPSTANTGELFF. Written as DNA, the CDR3 is TGTGCTAGTGGCCCCTCAACAGCGAACACCGGGGAGCTGTTTTTT. The chain has TRBV12-5 and TRBJ2-2; no clear D gene. Trimming shortened V by 6 bases and J by 0 bases, and 11 bases separated the two germline ends. From germline, CDR1 is LGHNT and CDR2 FRNRAP. The CDR3 has 15 amino acids. The full variable domain, its missing parts supplied by reference TRBV12-5 and TRBJ2-2, is DARVTQTPRHKVTEMGQEVTMRCQPILGHNTVFWYRQTMMQGLELLAYFRNRAPLDDSGMPKDRFSAEMPDATLATLKIQPSEPRDSAVYFCASGPSTANTGELFFGEGSRLTVL.

This chain uses TRBV3-1 (or the pseudogene TRBV3-2) with TRBJ1-1; D is perhaps TRBD1 (6 bases). Looked up from germline, CDR1 is LGHDT and CDR2 is YNNKEL (reference sequence). This CDR3 has 14 amino acids. V was trimmed by 6 bases and J by 6 bases, leaving 17 bases between them. The CDR3 here is CASRYGPGGAEAFF. DNA of the CDR3: TGTGCCAGCAGATATGGGCCGGGGGGCGCTGAAGCTTTCTTT.

This chain uses TRBV19 with TRBJ2-3; TRBD2 matches 7 bases. V shed 3 bases, J shed 2 bases, and the junction held 2 bases outside the gene matches. Per the germline V gene, CDR1 is LNHDA and CDR2 is SQIVND (reference sequence). CDR3 length: 14 residues. The CDR3: CASSIGGNTDTQYF. CDR3 bases: TGTGCCAGTAGTATCGGGGGGAACACAGATACGCAGTATTTT.

Notes on this clone: Sequence at one end of the junction differs from germline and may be a read error. CDR3 DNA sequence: TGTGCCAGCTCACTGGACAGGGGGGCAGCCTTC. It codes for CASSLDRGAAF. This chain connects TRBV18 to TRBJ1-2; 10 bases match TRBD1. Germline V gene lookup returns CDR1 KGHSH and CDR2 LQKENI. CDR3 length equals 11 residues.